The 21 T cell receptor beta chains presented below share a single source sample, sequenced in a study of monozygotic twins with inflammatory bowel disease. TCRdb re-analyzed the 5' RACE reads; it lists each CDR3 protein once, without DNA. The specimen's table records 160,000 or so distinct CDR3 sequences. Source material: blood. These receptor sequences come from a human donor with ulcerative colitis or Crohn's disease, or a healthy co-twin of an affected twin (not recorded which).

J is TRBJ1-1 and V is TRBV27; TCRdb outputs TRBD1, but without DNA this stays unchecked. This CDR3 is 14 amino acids long. The germline CDR1 and CDR2 sequences are MNHEY and SMNVEV (reference sequence). CDR3 region: CASSFPGSNTEAFF.

The chain carries TRBV6-5 and TRBJ2-1; TCRdb outputs TRBD2, but without DNA this stays unchecked. Germline V CDR1 and CDR2: MNHEY, SVGAGI. This CDR3 is 16 amino acids long. The CDR3 region is CASSYQGSGGAYEQFF.

The chain combines TRBV10-3 with TRBJ2-6. The CDR3 consists of 16 residues. Germline V gene lookup returns CDR1 ENHRY and CDR2 SYGVKD. The CDR3 sequence is CAISTVGYYGANVLTF.

The V call is TRBV3-1, the J call TRBJ2-4; TCRdb picks TRBD1, but there is no DNA to check that call. The CDR3 consists of 14 residues. Germline V lookup: CDR1 LGHDT, CDR2 YNNKEL (reference sequence). CDR3 amino acids: CASSTGQGKNIQYF.

The rearrangement joins TRBV20-1 to TRBJ2-1. Germline assignment: CDR1 DFQATT and CDR2 SNEGSKA (reference sequence). CDR3 length equals 14 residues. CDR3: CSARQQTLVDEQFF.

V gene TRBV5-1 combines with J gene TRBJ2-7. This CDR3 spans 14 amino acids. In germline, CDR1 is SGHRS, CDR2 YFSETQ. CDR3 region: CASSLGGDSYEQYF.

CDR3 region: CASSYDRVRETQYF. The rearrangement links TRBV5-1 to TRBJ2-5; the D call from TCRdb, TRBD1, cannot be confirmed without DNA. The CDR3 has 14 residues. Germline lookup yields CDR1 SGHRS and CDR2 YFSETQ.

The rearrangement uses TRBV7-2 and TRBJ2-3; TCRdb reports TRBD2, a call that lacks DNA to check it against. The germline CDR1 and CDR2 sequences are SGHTA and FQGNSA. The CDR3 contains 15 residues. CDR3 residues: CASSWGTSGTDTQYF. Based on the CDR3 plus reference TRBV7-2 and TRBJ2-3, the full variable domain is GAGVSQSPSNKVTEKGKDVELRCDPISGHTALYWYRQSLGQGLEFLIYFQGNSAPDKSGLPSDRFSAERTGGSVSTLTIQRTQQEDSAVYLCASSWGTSGTDTQYFGPGTRLTVL.

This sequence joins TRBV20-1 and TRBJ2-3; the TRBD2 assignment by TCRdb is unverifiable without DNA. The CDR3 loop spans 15 amino acids. Per germline, CDR1 DFQATT and CDR2 SNEGSKA (reference sequence). CDR3: CSASISGRGRDTQYF.

This rearrangement joins TRBV10-3 to TRBJ2-5; the TRBD1 assignment by TCRdb is unverifiable without DNA. CDR3 length: 13 residues. Germline CDR1 reads ENHRY; CDR2 reads SYGVKD. The chain's CDR3 is CATSGQTQETQYF.

This sequence joins TRBV6-2 or TRBV6-3 and TRBJ2-1; absent DNA, TCRdb's TRBD2 call cannot be checked. This CDR3 is 17 amino acids long. Germline loops: CDR1 MNHEY, CDR2 SVGEGT. The CDR3 spells CASSFGNGRALYNEQFF.

The chain couples TRBV15 to TRBJ1-1; TCRdb calls TRBD1, which cannot be checked without DNA. Germline values: CDR1 LNHNV, CDR2 YYDKDF (reference sequence). The CDR3 has 16 residues. CDR3 loop: CATSRGQGLMNTEAFF.

V gene TRBV5-1 combines with J gene TRBJ1-3; TCRdb lists TRBD1, though no DNA is available to test this call. The CDR3 runs 15 residues. The V gene's germline CDR1 is SGHRS and CDR2 YFSETQ. The CDR3 loop reads CASRPGVSSGNTIYF.

The gene calls are TRBV7-2 and TRBJ2-2; TCRdb indicates TRBD1, and absent DNA this call remains unverified. This CDR3 has 16 residues. Germline loops: CDR1 SGHTA, CDR2 FQGNSA. This chain's CDR3 is CASSLASPVETGELFF.

The gene calls are TRBV7-8 and TRBJ1-1. The CDR3 covers 15 residues. From germline, CDR1 is SGHVS and CDR2 FQNEAQ. The CDR3 reads CASSFVGALDTEAFF.

The chain links TRBV25-1 to TRBJ1-5. The CDR3 is 12 residues long. CDR1 is MGHDK, CDR2 SYGVNS, per germline. The CDR3 sequence: CASSDSNQPQHF.

The chain has TRBV29-1 and TRBJ2-2; TCRdb's D call, TRBD1, is unchecked because there is no DNA. Germline-derived CDR1 and CDR2 are SQVTM and ANQGSEA. This CDR3 has 11 amino acids. CDR3 sequence reads: CSGTGTGELFF.

The V gene is TRBV12-3 or TRBV12-4, the J gene TRBJ1-2; the D gene TCRdb calls, TRBD1, cannot be checked with no DNA. This CDR3 region has 13 residues. The CDR3 sequence: CASSLAGGYGYTF.

The chain couples TRBV20-1 to TRBJ1-5; the TRBD1 assignment by TCRdb is unverifiable without DNA. This CDR3 is built from 16 residues. In germline, CDR1 is DFQATT, CDR2 SNEGSKA (reference sequence). CDR3 sequence reads: CSARDRGSLSNQPQHF.

This chain uses TRBV29-1 with TRBJ2-7; checking the TCRdb D call of TRBD1 is not possible without DNA. Germline V gives CDR1 SQVTM, CDR2 ANQGSEA. The CDR3 sequence is 13 residues long. CDR3 sequence: CSVGGRNSYEQYF.

The chain is built from TRBV6-2 or TRBV6-3 and TRBJ2-5; the D call of TRBD2 rests on TCRdb alone, since no DNA is present to check it. The germline CDR1 and CDR2 sequences are MNHEY and SVGEGT. CDR3 length equals 16 residues. The CDR3 spells CASSPGTSGYQETQYF.